This paragraph covers one T cell receptor (beta chain) sequence. Using immunoSEQ multiplex PCR, the repertoire was profiled, and TCRdb retains in-frame clones only, with some absent. This table holds about 37,000 clones, roughly 87% found once. The V segment lost 7 bases and the J segment 8 bases; nucleotides outside the gene matches: 15. The length of the CDR3 is 16 residues. The data originate from a study of blood T cell repertoires in COVID-19. Overall study: PBMCs, B-cell-depleted T cells, or T cells were the source of the cDNA or gDNA that made up the material.

The TCR originated in a human donor in a cohort sampled during active COVID-19. Sequenced input: peripheral blood. The rearrangement joins TRBV23-1 to TRBJ1-4; 8 bases map to TRBD1. TRBV23-1 is filed as an ORF, its function uncertain. Written as DNA, the CDR3 is TGCGCCAGCATTTCAGGGGGCACACTACCAGGGGAAAAACTGTTTTTT. Protein sequence: CASISGGTLPGEKLFF.